The 20 T cell receptor beta chains reported below all come from one sample, sequenced in a study of PD-1 blockade in mismatch repair-deficient tumors. TCRdb's copy holds only in-frame clones and misses some; the assay was immunoSEQ multiplex PCR. The repertoire includes about 130,000 clones, about 90% of them detected once, and approximately 10% sits in the top ten. This specimen was peripheral blood, taken approximately 72 weeks after starting pembrolizumab. The receptors derive from an adult with mismatch repair-deficient cancer.

This clone was observed a single time. This chain connects TRBV10-3 to TRBJ2-1; D tentatively reads TRBD1 or TRBD2 (5 bases each). The CDR3 runs 12 residues. Germline CDR1 reads ENHRY; CDR2 reads SYGVKD. Trimming left V 0 bases short and J 9 bases short, with 6 bases between. CDR3 residues: CAISESGTEQFF. DNA for the CDR3: TGTGCCATCAGTGAGTCTGGGACTGAGCAGTTCTTC.

This chain uses TRBV4-3 with TRBJ2-6, with D possibly matching TRBD2 (7 bases). In germline, CDR1 is LGHNA, CDR2 YSLEER. V was shortened by 1 base and J by 2 bases, with 12 bases between the two germline ends. The CDR3 is 17 amino acids. The CDR3, as DNA: TGCGCCAGCAGCCAAGGTATAGGGGGGGCTGGGGCCAACGTCCTGACTTTC. Translating gives CASSQGIGGAGANVLTF.

The chain combines TRBV5-1 with TRBJ1-3; D not resolved. The CDR3 extends over 15 amino acids. Germline-derived CDR1 and CDR2 are SGHRS and YFSETQ. Trimming took off 2 bases at V and 4 bases at J, with 13 bases between the two ends. DNA of the CDR3: TGCGCCAGCAGCTTTGGAGTTATCCCCGGAAACACCATATATTTT. Protein: CASSFGVIPGNTIYF.

In its sample, this clone was seen once. The chain recombines TRBV4-2 with TRBJ2-1, with 9 bases fitting TRBD2. The germline gives CDR1 LGHNA, CDR2 YNFKEQ. This CDR3 has 15 residues. The junction had 9 bases not matched to a gene; V was cut back by 4 bases and J by 8 bases. CDR3 sequence reads: CASSRGTSPGDEQFF. The CDR3 DNA reads as TGTGCCAGCAGCCGAGGGACTAGCCCCGGGGATGAGCAGTTCTTC.

The chain recombines TRBV5-6 with TRBJ2-1; D is perhaps TRBD1 or TRBD2 (6 bases each). Germline V gene lookup returns CDR1 SGHDT and CDR2 YYEEEE. This CDR3 contains 17 residues. The V end lost 2 bases, the J end lost 3 bases, and 18 bases lay between the germline ends. The CDR3 region is CASSLHEGGRFYNEQFF. DNA for the CDR3: TGTGCCAGCAGCTTACACGAGGGGGGTAGGTTCTACAATGAGCAGTTCTTC.

This chain connects TRBV13 to TRBJ2-1; TRBD1 matches at 8 bases. The CDR3 runs to 15 residues. Germline values: CDR1 PRHDT, CDR2 FYEKMQ (reference sequence). J was trimmed by 4 bases and V by 3 bases; bases with no gene match: 5. The CDR3 protein is CASSFGQGGYNEQFF. CDR3 nucleotides: TGTGCCAGCAGCTTCGGACAGGGAGGTTACAATGAGCAGTTCTTC.

CDR3 protein: CASSITDTQYF. The CDR3 nucleotides read TGTGCCAGCAGCATCACAGATACGCAGTATTTT. The gene calls are TRBV9 and TRBJ2-3; D uncertain. CDR1 is SGDLS and CDR2 is YYNGEE in the germline V gene. V shed 4 bases and J shed 2 bases, with 2 bases lying between them. The CDR3 is 11 amino acids.

V is TRBV4-1 and J is TRBJ2-1; tentatively, D is TRBD2 (6 bases). V shed 0 bases and J shed 4 bases, with 10 bases lying between them. Germline CDR1 MGHRA, CDR2 YSYEKL. The length of the CDR3 is 15 residues. In DNA, the CDR3 is TGCGCCAGCAGCCAAGAGGCGGGAACATACAATGAGCAGTTCTTC. Its protein is CASSQEAGTYNEQFF.

J is TRBJ2-1 and V is TRBV5-4; 10 positions match TRBD2. The CDR3 consists of 15 residues. The V gene end was trimmed by 4 bases and the J gene end by 3 bases; junction bases not matched to a gene: 4. Germline loops: CDR1 SGHNT, CDR2 YYREEE (reference sequence). CDR3: CASSETSGIYNEQFF. Written as DNA, the CDR3 is TGTGCCAGCAGCGAAACTAGCGGGATCTACAATGAGCAGTTCTTC.

Concerning this clone: Within the sample, other DNA sequences also encode this same CDR3. J is TRBJ2-6 and V is TRBV27; the D gene is possibly TRBD1 (6 bases). CDR1 and CDR2 from the germline V gene are MNHEY and SMNVEV (reference sequence). The CDR3 spans 15 residues. V was pared by 3 bases and J by 2 bases, with 8 bases between. The CDR3 reads CASSFQGPGANVLTF. Here the CDR3 DNA reads TGTGCCAGCAGTTTCCAGGGGCCTGGGGCCAACGTCCTGACTTTC.

The chain recombines TRBV11-3 with TRBJ2-1; a weak D match, TRBD2 (6 bases). This CDR3 region has 13 residues. Germline V gene sequence: CDR1 SGHNT, CDR2 YENEEA. Deletions cut 5 bases from V and 5 bases from J, with 10 bases between. In DNA form, the CDR3 reads TGTGCCAGCAGCAGCCCGGGGGACAATGAGCAGTTCTTC. Translating it yields CASSSPGDNEQFF. Combining the CDR3 with reference TRBV11-3 and TRBJ2-1 gives the whole variable domain EAGVVQSPRYKIIEKKQPVAFWCNPISGHNTLYWYLQNLGQGPELLIRYENEEAVDDSQLPKDRFSAERLKGVDSTLKIQPAELGDSAVYLCASSSPGDNEQFFGPGTRLTVL.

V and J are TRBV25-1 and TRBJ2-4; the match to TRBD1 covers 9 bases. The CDR3 runs to 14 residues. The V gene's germline CDR1 is MGHDK and CDR2 SYGVNS. J was trimmed by 8 bases and V by 3 bases; bases with no gene match: 5. CDR3 in amino acids: CASSETGGSDIQYF. CDR3 bases: TGTGCCAGCAGTGAGACAGGGGGATCTGACATTCAGTACTTC.

The chain links TRBV27 to TRBJ1-5, with no clear D. Trimming took 1 base from V and 7 from J, leaving 11 bases between them. This CDR3 contains 14 residues. The germline V gene has CDR1 MNHEY and CDR2 SMNVEV (reference sequence). CDR3 nucleotides: TGTGCCAGCAGTTTATATTACGGGGAACAGCCCCAGCATTTT. Protein sequence: CASSLYYGEQPQHF.

V usage is TRBV30 and J usage is TRBJ1-4; 9 bases agree with TRBD1. Germline V gene data show CDR1 as GTSNPN and CDR2 as SVGIG (reference sequence). The CDR3 spans 18 residues. J was trimmed by 6 bases and V by 0 bases; bases with no gene match: 14. The CDR3 region has the DNA TGTGCCTGGAGTGTCCCGGGACAGGGAGGTTGGCCGGATGAAAAACTGTTTTTT. It translates to CAWSVPGQGGWPDEKLFF. Filled out from reference TRBV30 and TRBJ1-4, the complete variable domain reads SQTIHQWPATLVQPVGSPLSLECTVEGTSNPNLYWYRQAAGRGLQLLFYSVGIGQISSEVPQNLSASRPQDRQFILSSKKLLLSDSGFYLCAWSVPGQGGWPDEKLFFGSGTQLSVL.

This chain connects TRBV27 to TRBJ1-5; the match to TRBD1 covers 10 bases. CDR3 length equals 16 residues. Germline assignment: CDR1 MNHEY and CDR2 SMNVEV (reference sequence). J was trimmed by 3 bases and V by 4 bases; bases with no gene match: 6. DNA for the CDR3: TGTGCCAGCAGTTCGACAGGGGGCGAGGTCAATCAGCCCCAGCATTTT. Translated: CASSSTGGEVNQPQHF.

The V call is TRBV11-3, the J call TRBJ2-7; 9 bases match TRBD1. The CDR3 runs to 14 residues. Germline-derived CDR1 and CDR2 are SGHNT and YENEEA. Trimming cost V 4 bases and J 4 bases; bases outside gene matches: 5. The CDR3 DNA is TGTGCCAGCAGCTCACAGGGGGCGCATTACGAGCAGTACTTC. It codes for CASSSQGAHYEQYF. The full variable domain, completed using reference TRBV11-3 and TRBJ2-7, is EAGVVQSPRYKIIEKKQPVAFWCNPISGHNTLYWYLQNLGQGPELLIRYENEEAVDDSQLPKDRFSAERLKGVDSTLKIQPAELGDSAVYLCASSSQGAHYEQYFGPGTRLTVT.

This chain connects TRBV29-1 to TRBJ2-5, with 8 bases that match TRBD1. CDR3 length equals 16 residues. CDR1 and CDR2 from the germline V gene are SQVTM and ANQGSEA. The V segment lost 1 base and the J segment 0 bases; nucleotides outside the gene matches: 7. The CDR3 region is CSVEVSDRGDQETQYF. As DNA, the CDR3 is TGCAGCGTTGAAGTATCCGACAGGGGAGACCAAGAGACCCAGTACTTC.

This chain connects TRBV30 to TRBJ2-6; D remains ambiguous. CDR1 is GTSNPN and CDR2 is SVGIG in the germline V gene (reference sequence). V lost 1 base to trimming and J lost 4 bases, with 14 bases between them. The CDR3 sequence is 16 residues long. CDR3: CAWSGLGSVGANVLTF. DNA of the CDR3: TGTGCCTGGAGTGGCTTAGGGTCGGTCGGGGCCAACGTCCTGACTTTC.

The chain links TRBV12-5 to TRBJ1-2; 9 bases align to TRBD1. J lost 5 bases, V lost 7 bases, and 5 bases had no gene match. Germline V CDR1 and CDR2: LGHNT, FRNRAP. This CDR3 is 13 amino acids long. In DNA form, the CDR3 reads TGTGCTAGTGCCCCCGACAGGGGGTATGGCTACACCTTC. Protein sequence: CASAPDRGYGYTF.

This clone has a single count. The gene calls are TRBV4-1 and TRBJ2-7, with 9 bases fitting TRBD2. The V and J ends lost 4 bases and 7 bases, in that order; junction bases with no gene match: 14. Germline V gene lookup returns CDR1 MGHRA and CDR2 YSYEKL. The CDR3 contains 16 residues. The CDR3 loop is CASSLILAGDPGEQYF. In DNA, the CDR3 is TGCGCCAGCAGCCTTATACTAGCGGGCGACCCAGGGGAGCAGTACTTC.